Each of the 3 T cell receptor beta chains below was sequenced from the same sample in a study of cytomegalovirus exposure and HLA in healthy donors. Use of 60 Vbeta and 13 Jbeta primers characterized the PCR. Libraries were prepared by immunoSEQ multiplex PCR; TCRdb keeps only in-frame clonotypes and omits some of them. The sample consists of approximately 140,000 clones, roughly 80% of them appearing once. The sequencing sample was made of PBMCs. The receptors were sampled from a boy aged 10-17 years in good health and CMV-seronegative.

The rearrangement joins TRBV2 to TRBJ2-1, with TRBD2 identical over 8 bases. Per the germline V gene, CDR1 is SNHLY and CDR2 is FYNNEI. The trim removed 6 bases at V and 6 bases at J, leaving 7 bases unmatched. The CDR3 sequence is 14 residues long. The CDR3 DNA follows: TGTGCCAGCAGCCCTCGCGGGGGGATCAATGAGCAGTTCTTC. This sequence encodes CASSPRGGINEQFF.

The V and J genes are TRBV7-2 and TRBJ1-1; D may be TRBD1 (5 bases). Trimming removed 1 base from V and 6 bases from J, with 12 bases in between. Germline-derived CDR1 and CDR2 are SGHTA and FQGNSA. The CDR3 sequence is 14 residues long. The CDR3 DNA reads as TGTGCCAGCAGCTTAGGGGTTGGAGGGGCTGAAGCTTTCTTT. Translated, it gives CASSLGVGGAEAFF.

This clone was counted a single time. This chain uses TRBV6-4 with TRBJ2-1, with D maybe TRBD2 (6 bases). CDR1 MRHNA and CDR2 SNTAGT come from the germline V gene. The CDR3 spans 15 residues. Trimming stripped 3 bases from V and 6 bases from J, with 15 bases between. The CDR3 sequence: CASSDGRREVNEQFF. The CDR3 nucleotides read TGTGCCAGCAGTGATGGGAGAAGGGAGGTCAATGAGCAGTTCTTC.